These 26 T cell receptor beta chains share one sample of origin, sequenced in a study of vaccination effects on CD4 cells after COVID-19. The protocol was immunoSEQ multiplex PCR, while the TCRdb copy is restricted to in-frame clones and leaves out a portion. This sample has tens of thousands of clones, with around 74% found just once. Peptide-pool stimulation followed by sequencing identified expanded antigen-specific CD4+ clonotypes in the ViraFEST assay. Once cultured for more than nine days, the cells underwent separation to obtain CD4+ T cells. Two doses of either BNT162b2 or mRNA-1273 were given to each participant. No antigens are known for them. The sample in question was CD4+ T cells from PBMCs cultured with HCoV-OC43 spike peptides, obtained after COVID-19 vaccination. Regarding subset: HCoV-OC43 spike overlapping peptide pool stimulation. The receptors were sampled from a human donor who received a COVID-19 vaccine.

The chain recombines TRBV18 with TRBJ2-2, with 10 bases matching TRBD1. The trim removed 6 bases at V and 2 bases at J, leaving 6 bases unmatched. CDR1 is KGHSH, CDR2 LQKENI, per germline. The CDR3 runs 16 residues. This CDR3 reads CASSPGQGGNTGELFF. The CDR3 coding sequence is TGTGCCAGCTCCCCCGGACAGGGGGGTAACACCGGGGAGCTGTTTTTT.

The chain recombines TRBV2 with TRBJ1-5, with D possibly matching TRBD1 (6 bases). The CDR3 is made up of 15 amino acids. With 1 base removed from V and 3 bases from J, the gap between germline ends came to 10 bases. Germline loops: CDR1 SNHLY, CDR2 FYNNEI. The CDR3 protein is CASSEEGGLNQPQHF. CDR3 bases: TGTGCCAGCAGTGAAGAGGGGGGGCTCAATCAGCCCCAGCATTTT.

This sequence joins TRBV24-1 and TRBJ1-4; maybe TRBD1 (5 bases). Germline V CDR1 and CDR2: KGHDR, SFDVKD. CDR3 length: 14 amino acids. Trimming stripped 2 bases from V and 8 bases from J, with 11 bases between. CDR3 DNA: TGTGCCACCAGTGATTCAGGGCTTCGGGAAAAACTGTTTTTT. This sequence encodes CATSDSGLREKLFF.

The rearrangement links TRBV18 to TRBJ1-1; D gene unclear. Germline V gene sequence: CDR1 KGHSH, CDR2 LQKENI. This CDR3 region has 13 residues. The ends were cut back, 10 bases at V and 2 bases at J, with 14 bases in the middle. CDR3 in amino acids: CATLEASNTEAFF. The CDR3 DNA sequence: TGTGCCACCCTGGAGGCCTCAAACACTGAAGCTTTCTTT.

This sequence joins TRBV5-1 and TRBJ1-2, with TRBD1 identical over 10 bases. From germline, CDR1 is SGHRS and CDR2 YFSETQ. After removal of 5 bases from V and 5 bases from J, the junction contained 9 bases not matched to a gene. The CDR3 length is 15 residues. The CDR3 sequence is CASSNTGTGEYGYTF. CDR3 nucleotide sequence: TGCGCCAGCAGTAATACCGGGACAGGGGAGTATGGCTACACCTTC. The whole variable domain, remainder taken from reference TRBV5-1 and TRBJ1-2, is KAGVTQTPRYLIKTRGQQVTLSCSPISGHRSVSWYQQTPGQGLQFLFEYFSETQRNKGNFPGRFSGRQFSNSRSEMNVSTLELGDSALYLCASSNTGTGEYGYTFGSGTRLTVV.

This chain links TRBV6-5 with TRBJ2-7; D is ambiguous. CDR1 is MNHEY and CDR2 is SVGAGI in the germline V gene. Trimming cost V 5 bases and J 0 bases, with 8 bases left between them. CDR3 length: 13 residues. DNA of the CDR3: TGTGCCAGCAGTAGAACTGGCTCCTACGAGCAGTACGTC. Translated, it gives CASSRTGSYEQYV.

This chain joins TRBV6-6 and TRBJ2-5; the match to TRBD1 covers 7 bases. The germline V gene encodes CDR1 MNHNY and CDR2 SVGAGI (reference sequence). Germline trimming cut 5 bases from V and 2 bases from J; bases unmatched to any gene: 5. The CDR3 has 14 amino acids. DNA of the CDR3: TGTGCCAGCAGTCAACAGGGGAGTCAAGAGACCCAGTACTTC. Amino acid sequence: CASSQQGSQETQYF.

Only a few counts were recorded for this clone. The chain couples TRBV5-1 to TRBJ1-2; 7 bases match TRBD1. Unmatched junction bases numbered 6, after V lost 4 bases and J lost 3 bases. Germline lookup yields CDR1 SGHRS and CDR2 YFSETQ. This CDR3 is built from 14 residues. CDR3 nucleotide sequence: TGCGCCAGCAGCCCGGGACAGTTAGACTATGGCTACACCTTC. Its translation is CASSPGQLDYGYTF.

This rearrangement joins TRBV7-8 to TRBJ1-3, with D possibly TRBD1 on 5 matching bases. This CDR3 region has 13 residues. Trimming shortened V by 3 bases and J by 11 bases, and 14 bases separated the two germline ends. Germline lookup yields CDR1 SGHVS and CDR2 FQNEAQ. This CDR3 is CASSLGGGVSIYF. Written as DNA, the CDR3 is TGTGCCAGCAGCTTGGGGGGGGGAGTCTCCATATATTTT.

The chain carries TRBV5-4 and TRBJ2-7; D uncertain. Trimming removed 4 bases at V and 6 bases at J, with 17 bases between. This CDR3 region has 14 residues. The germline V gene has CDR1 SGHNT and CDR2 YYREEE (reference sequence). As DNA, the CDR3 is TGTGCCAGCAGCAACAGACAAAGCCCGTCCGAGCAGTACGTC. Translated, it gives CASSNRQSPSEQYV.

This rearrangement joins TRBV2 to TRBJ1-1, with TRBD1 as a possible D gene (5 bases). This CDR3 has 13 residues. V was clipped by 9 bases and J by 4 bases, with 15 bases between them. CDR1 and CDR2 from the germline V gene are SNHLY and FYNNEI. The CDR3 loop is CASGGKLGTEAFF. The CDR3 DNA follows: TGTGCCAGTGGGGGGAAATTAGGCACTGAAGCTTTCTTT.

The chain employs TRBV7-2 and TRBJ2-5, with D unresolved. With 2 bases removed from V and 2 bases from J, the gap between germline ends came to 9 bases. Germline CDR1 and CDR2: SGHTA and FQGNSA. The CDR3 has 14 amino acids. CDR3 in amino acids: CASSLSAGQETQYF. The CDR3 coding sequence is TGTGCCAGCAGCTTAAGCGCAGGACAAGAGACCCAGTACTTC.

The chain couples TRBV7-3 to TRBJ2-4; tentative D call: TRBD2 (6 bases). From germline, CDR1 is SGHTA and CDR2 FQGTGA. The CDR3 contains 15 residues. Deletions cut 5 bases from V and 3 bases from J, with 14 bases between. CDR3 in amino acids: CASSPTGVGKNIQYF. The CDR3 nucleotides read TGTGCCAGCAGCCCGACGGGGGTGGGCAAAAACATTCAGTACTTC.

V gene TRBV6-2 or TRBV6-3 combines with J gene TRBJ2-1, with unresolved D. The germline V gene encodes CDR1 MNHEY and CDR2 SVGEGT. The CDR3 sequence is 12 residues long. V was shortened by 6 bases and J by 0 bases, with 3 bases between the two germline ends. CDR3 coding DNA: TGTGCCAGCAGCGACTCCTACAATGAGCAGTTCTTC. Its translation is CASSDSYNEQFF.

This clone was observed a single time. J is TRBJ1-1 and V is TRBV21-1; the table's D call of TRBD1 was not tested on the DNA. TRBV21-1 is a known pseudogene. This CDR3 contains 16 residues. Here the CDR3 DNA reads TGTGCCAGCAGCAAAGTGGGTCCCAGGGTGAACACTGAAGCTTTCTTT. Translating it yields CASSKVGPRVNTEAFF.

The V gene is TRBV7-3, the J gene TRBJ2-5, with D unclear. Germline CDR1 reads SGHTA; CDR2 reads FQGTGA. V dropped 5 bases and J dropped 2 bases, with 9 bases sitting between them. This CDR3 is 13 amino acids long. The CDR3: CASSRTRQETQYF. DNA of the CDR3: TGTGCCAGCAGCCGGACGAGACAAGAGACCCAGTACTTC. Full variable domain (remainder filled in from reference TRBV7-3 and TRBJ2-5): GAGVSQTPSNKVTEKGKYVELRCDPISGHTALYWYRQSLGQGPEFLIYFQGTGAADDSGLPNDRFFAVRPEGSVSTLKIQRTERGDSAVYLCASSRTRQETQYFGPGTRLLVL.

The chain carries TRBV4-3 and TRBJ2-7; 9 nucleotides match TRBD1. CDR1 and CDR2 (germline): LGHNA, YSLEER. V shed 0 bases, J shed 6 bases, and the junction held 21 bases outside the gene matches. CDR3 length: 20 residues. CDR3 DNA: TGCGCCAGCAGCCAAGATCGGCGGGGACAGGGATTAATCACTGGGTTCGAGCAGTACGTC. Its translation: CASSQDRRGQGLITGFEQYV.

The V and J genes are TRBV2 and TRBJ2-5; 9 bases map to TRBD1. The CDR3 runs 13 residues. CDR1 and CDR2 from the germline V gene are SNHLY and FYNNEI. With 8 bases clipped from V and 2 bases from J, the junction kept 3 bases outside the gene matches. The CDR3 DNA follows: TGTGCCAGCGGGGACAGGGCTCAAGAGACCCAGTACTTC. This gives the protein CASGDRAQETQYF.

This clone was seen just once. The CDR3 protein is CASGLVPDGQVGVRETQYF. The CDR3 DNA sequence: TGTGCTAGTGGTTTGGTACCTGATGGACAGGTGGGGGTTAGAGAGACCCAGTACTTC. The chain links TRBV12-5 to TRBJ2-5, with 7 nucleotides matching TRBD1. The CDR3 has 19 residues. CDR1 and CDR2 from the germline V gene are LGHNT and FRNRAP. With V trimmed by 0 bases and J by 4 bases, 17 bases remained unmatched.

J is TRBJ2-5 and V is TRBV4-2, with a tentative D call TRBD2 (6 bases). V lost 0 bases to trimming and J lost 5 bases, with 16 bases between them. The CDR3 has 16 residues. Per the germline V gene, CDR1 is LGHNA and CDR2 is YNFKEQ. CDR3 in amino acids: CASSQDGDSRSETQYF. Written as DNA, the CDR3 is TGTGCCAGCAGCCAAGATGGGGACTCTCGTTCGGAGACCCAGTACTTC.

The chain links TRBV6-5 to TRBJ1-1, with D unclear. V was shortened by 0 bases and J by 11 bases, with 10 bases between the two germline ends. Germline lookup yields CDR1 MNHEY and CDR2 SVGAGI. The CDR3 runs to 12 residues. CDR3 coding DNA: TGTGCCAGCAGTTACTCGTCGGCCACGGCTTTCTTT. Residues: CASSYSSATAFF.

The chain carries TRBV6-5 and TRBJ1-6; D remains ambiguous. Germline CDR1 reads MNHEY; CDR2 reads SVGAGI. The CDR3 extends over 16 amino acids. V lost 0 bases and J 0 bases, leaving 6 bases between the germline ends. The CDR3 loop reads CASSYSPYSYNSPLHF. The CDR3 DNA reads TGTGCCAGCAGTTACTCCCCTTACTCCTATAATTCACCCCTCCACTTT.

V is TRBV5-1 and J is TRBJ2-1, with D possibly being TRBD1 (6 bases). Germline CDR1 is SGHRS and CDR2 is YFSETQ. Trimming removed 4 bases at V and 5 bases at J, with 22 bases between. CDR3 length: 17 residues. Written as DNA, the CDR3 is TGCGCCAGCAGCCCGAAACGACCAACAGGGACAAACAATGAGCAGTTCTTC. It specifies CASSPKRPTGTNNEQFF.

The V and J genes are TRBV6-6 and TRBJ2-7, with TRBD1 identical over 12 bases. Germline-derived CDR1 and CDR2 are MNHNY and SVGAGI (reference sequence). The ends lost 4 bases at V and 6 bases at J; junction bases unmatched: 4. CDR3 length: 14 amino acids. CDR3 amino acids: CASSSGQGASEQYV. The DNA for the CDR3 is TGTGCCAGCAGTTCGGGACAGGGGGCTTCCGAGCAGTACGTC.

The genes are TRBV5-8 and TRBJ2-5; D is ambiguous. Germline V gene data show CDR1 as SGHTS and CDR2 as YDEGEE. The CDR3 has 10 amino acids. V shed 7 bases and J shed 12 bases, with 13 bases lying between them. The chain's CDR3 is CASPGSAEYF. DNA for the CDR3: TGTGCCAGCCCAGGATCTGCCGAGTACTTC. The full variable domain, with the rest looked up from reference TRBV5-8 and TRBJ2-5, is EAGVTQSPTHLIKTRGQQATLRCSPISGHTSVYWYQQALGLGLQFLLWYDEGEERNRGNFPPRFSGRQFPNYSSELNVNALELEDSALYLCASPGSAEYFGPGTRLLVL.

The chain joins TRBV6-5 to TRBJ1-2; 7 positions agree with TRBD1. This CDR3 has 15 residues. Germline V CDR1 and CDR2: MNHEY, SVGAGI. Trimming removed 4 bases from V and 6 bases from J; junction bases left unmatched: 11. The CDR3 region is CASSLYPDREDGYTF. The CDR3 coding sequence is TGTGCCAGCAGTTTATATCCTGACAGGGAGGATGGCTACACCTTC.